A selection of T cell receptor beta chains follows, all from one sample in a study of shared clonotypes between healthy human individuals. Clones were sequenced by immunoSEQ multiplex PCR, and TCRdb holds only the in-frame ones, with some missing. The data contain about 470,000 clones, about 85% of them singletons. The material sequenced was PBMCs. The receptor source for this set is a woman between 40 and 50 years old in good health. Some clones in this sample may be carry-over from other donors' samples. Both conserved end residues are trimmed from each CDR3. The D gene is left open where the match is weak.

>.|TRBV7-9|TRBJ1-4
ASSTDWEKLF
>.|TRBV7-2|TRBJ1-2
ASSLRRATYGYT
>.|TRBV13|TRBJ1-5
ASSGRTASNQPQH
>TRBD2|TRBV29-1|TRBJ2-3
SVESAGVDTQY
>.|TRBV9|TRBJ2-7
ASSVDHSSYEQY
>.|TRBV7-9|TRBJ2-1
ASSLIFSESHEQF
>.|TRBV11-3|TRBJ1-1
ASSLDAGSAEAF
>.|TRBV7-3|TRBJ2-5
ASSVTAVGETQY
>.|TRBV29-1|TRBJ1-1
SARRGVNTEAF
>TRBD2|TRBV27|TRBJ2-7
ASTASGRGSGEQY